This T cell receptor (beta chain) was identified in a study of T cell responses to AZD1222 COVID-19 vaccine. Study overall: Second-dose groups at about 4 or about 12 weeks were pooled. General study results and limits: Repertoire samples came only from after the peak T cell response. CD4 TCRs covered the whole spike, strongest at regions 160-218 and 743-854. Possibly, clonal diversity was underestimated; donors were largely white British and included more females.

The table came from immunoSEQ multiplex PCR; TCRdb's copy has only in-frame clones and leaves some out. This sample has around 78,000 clones; around four fifths occur once, and the top ten carry approximately 2.8%. A remark on this clone: Antigen unknown. Other nucleotide sequences in the sample specify the same CDR3.

This TCR derives from an adult in good health. The sequencing here drew on peripheral blood, taken on day 0 of AZD1222 vaccination.

The CDR3 nucleotides are TGTGCCAGTAGCCCGGGACCAGATTACGAGCAGTACTTC. Protein: CASSPGPDYEQYF. This chain links TRBV2 with TRBJ2-7, with D perhaps given as TRBD1 or TRBD2 (5 bases each). V gave up 9 bases and J gave up 4 bases, with 16 bases separating them. Germline assignment: CDR1 SNHLY and CDR2 FYNNEI. CDR3 size: 13 residues.